This T cell receptor (beta chain) came from a study of OX40 agonist ivuxolimab in advanced cancers. This clone was observed a few times. The CDR3 sequence is 11 residues long. V shed 3 bases and J shed 9 bases, with 6 bases lying between them. Germline-derived CDR1 and CDR2 are MGHDK and SYGVNS. Only in-frame clones appear in the TCRdb table, and some are missing; sequencing was by immunoSEQ multiplex PCR. The profile covers roughly 73,000 clones, with around 88% appearing a single time and less than 3% taken by the ten largest. The TCR was taken from an adult with an advanced solid tumor such as melanoma, head and neck, liver or kidney cancer. Sequences were derived from CD4+ or CD8+ T cells sorted from blood, sampled in a trial of the OX40 agonist ivuxolimab. This chain uses TRBV25-1 with TRBJ2-1, with D maybe TRBD2 (5 bases). This CDR3 is CASSERVEQFF. CDR3 DNA sequence: TGTGCCAGCAGTGAGAGGGTTGAGCAGTTCTTC.